These 12 T cell receptor beta chains were all obtained from the same sample, sequenced in a study of blood T cell repertoires in COVID-19. Clones were sequenced by immunoSEQ multiplex PCR, and TCRdb holds only the in-frame ones, with some missing. The sample holds 450,000 or so clones, about 87% seen once. Sequenced sample: peripheral blood. These receptors all stem from a man between 18 and 35 years old with COVID-19, enrolled during active disease.

This clone has just one count. This chain uses TRBV12-5 with TRBJ2-5; D ambiguous. The CDR3 spans 12 residues. V lost 6 bases to trimming and J lost 0 bases, with 5 bases between them. From germline, CDR1 is LGHNT and CDR2 FRNRAP. CDR3 amino acids: CASGLDQETQYF. DNA of the CDR3: TGTGCTAGTGGCCTAGACCAAGAGACCCAGTACTTC.

Note on this clone: Other nucleotide sequences from this sample produce the same CDR3. The chain carries TRBV15 and TRBJ1-3; D is ambiguous. V lost 0 bases and J lost 0, with 6 bases in between. Per germline, CDR1 LNHNV and CDR2 YYDKDF (reference sequence). This CDR3 contains 15 residues. The CDR3 spells CATSRDRGSGNTIYF. CDR3 DNA: TGTGCCACCAGCAGAGATCGGGGCTCTGGAAACACCATATATTTT. Combining the CDR3 with reference TRBV15 and TRBJ1-3 gives the whole variable domain DAMVIQNPRYQVTQFGKPVTLSCSQTLNHNVMYWYQQKSSQAPKLLFHYYDKDFNNEADTPDNFQSRRPNTSFCFLDIRSPGLGDTAMYLCATSRDRGSGNTIYFGEGSWLTVV.

The chain recombines TRBV3-1 (or the pseudogene TRBV3-2) with TRBJ2-3, with D possibly matching TRBD2 (6 bases). V was shortened by 6 bases and J by 0 bases, with 10 bases between the two germline ends. CDR1 is LGHDT, CDR2 YNNKEL, per germline (reference sequence). The CDR3 runs to 14 residues. The CDR3, as DNA: TGTGCCAGCAGTTTCAGCGGGAGCACAGATACGCAGTATTTT. Translation: CASSFSGSTDTQYF.

V is TRBV7-9 and J is TRBJ1-4; 8 bases agree with TRBD1. This CDR3 comprises 16 residues. V dropped 0 bases and J dropped 7; count of bases not matched to a gene: 7. Germline CDR1 is SEHNR and CDR2 is FQNEAQ (reference sequence). CDR3 sequence reads: CASSLASSDRGEKLFF. The CDR3 DNA reads TGTGCCAGCAGCTTAGCATCCTCCGACAGGGGTGAAAAACTGTTTTTT.

This sequence joins TRBV24-1 and TRBJ2-1; D is possibly TRBD2 (5 bases). Per germline, CDR1 KGHDR and CDR2 SFDVKD. Trimming pared 6 bases from V and 0 bases from J, leaving 11 bases between. CDR3 length: 15 residues. CDR3 nucleotide sequence: TGTGCCACCAGTCGAGCGGTTAGCTCCTACAATGAGCAGTTCTTC. Its translation: CATSRAVSSYNEQFF.

V gene TRBV6-5 combines with J gene TRBJ2-7; a weak D match, TRBD2 (5 bases). This CDR3 region has 15 residues. Germline loops: CDR1 MNHEY, CDR2 SVGAGI. V was pared by 2 bases and J by 1 base, with 12 bases between. The CDR3 spells CASSYRTGSSYEQYF. DNA for the CDR3: TGTGCCAGCAGTTACCGAACGGGGAGTTCCTACGAGCAGTACTTC.

The CDR3 DNA reads TGCGCCAGCAGCTTGAGGCCAGAGGGAGGCCGGGCTTTCTTT. Translating gives CASSLRPEGGRAFF. The rearrangement links TRBV5-1 to TRBJ1-1; no clear D gene. V gave up 1 base and J gave up 11 bases, with 18 bases separating them. CDR3 length: 14 amino acids. From germline, CDR1 is SGHRS and CDR2 YFSETQ.

The chain's CDR3 is CASSGKGTSGRRKDEQFF. In DNA form, the CDR3 reads TGCGCCAGCAGCGGCAAAGGGACTAGCGGGAGAAGGAAGGATGAGCAGTTCTTC. The chain carries TRBV5-1 and TRBJ2-1, with 14 bases aligning to TRBD2. CDR1 and CDR2 (germline): SGHRS, YFSETQ. The V and J ends lost 4 bases and 8 bases, in that order; junction bases with no gene match: 14. This CDR3 contains 18 residues.

The V call is TRBV5-5, the J call TRBJ2-1; 9 bases are shared with TRBD1. The V gene end was trimmed by 0 bases and the J gene end by 2 bases; junction bases not matched to a gene: 3. This CDR3 spans 16 amino acids. From germline, CDR1 is SGHKS and CDR2 YYEKEE (reference sequence). CDR3 DNA: TGTGCCAGCAGCTTGGGGGACAGGGTAACCTACAATGAGCAGTTCTTC. Protein: CASSLGDRVTYNEQFF.

This clone was found once. This chain uses TRBV24-1 with TRBJ2-7; TRBD2 is a possible D gene (7 bases). From germline, CDR1 is KGHDR and CDR2 SFDVKD. The CDR3 length is 14 residues. Trimming cost V 12 bases and J 0 bases, with 17 bases left between them. CDR3: CAGGGGGASYEQYF. DNA for the CDR3: TGTGCCGGCGGGGGCGGGGGAGCCTCCTACGAGCAGTACTTC.

The CDR3 is CASSPLAGKVDEQFF. Here the CDR3 DNA reads TGTGCCAGCAGCCCACTAGCGGGAAAGGTCGATGAGCAGTTCTTC. The chain joins TRBV9 to TRBJ2-1; 10 nucleotides align to TRBD2. V trimming: 4 bases; J trimming: 8 bases; junction bases outside the gene matches: 9. The CDR3 has 15 amino acids. From germline, CDR1 is SGDLS and CDR2 YYNGEE.

The genes are TRBV30 and TRBJ2-7, with D unresolved. The CDR3 contains 12 residues. Trimming removed 5 bases from V and 2 bases from J, with 10 bases in between. Germline V gene data show CDR1 as GTSNPN and CDR2 as SVGIG (reference sequence). Here the CDR3 reads CAWSLQTYEQYF. The CDR3 DNA sequence: TGTGCCTGGTCATTACAGACCTACGAGCAGTACTTC.